The 24 T cell receptor beta chains below were found in one sample sequenced in a study of blood T cell repertoires in COVID-19. The protocol was immunoSEQ multiplex PCR, while the TCRdb copy is restricted to in-frame clones and leaves out a portion. Of some 5,000 clones in the sample, approximately 84% were seen once. The sample taken for sequencing was peripheral blood. Source of these receptors: a human donor in a cohort sampled during active COVID-19.

This chain joins TRBV27 and TRBJ2-3, with 9 bases lining up with TRBD2. Germline CDR1 and CDR2: MNHEY and SMNVEV (reference sequence). V lost 2 bases, J lost 4 bases, and 4 bases stayed unmatched. The CDR3 has 15 residues. The CDR3 DNA follows: TGTGCCAGCAGTTTAGTGGCGGGAGGGGCAGATACGCAGTATTTT. Encoded protein: CASSLVAGGADTQYF.

V usage is TRBV6-4 and J usage is TRBJ1-2, with a possible D match to TRBD1 (6 bases). Germline-derived CDR1 and CDR2 are MRHNA and SNTAGT. The germline V and J ends were trimmed by 6 bases and 6 bases, with 14 bases remaining between them. This CDR3 region has 13 residues. CDR3 sequence: CASRAPRGDGYTF. In nucleotides, the CDR3 is TGTGCCAGCAGGGCCCCCAGGGGAGATGGCTACACCTTC.

This clone has a handful of counts. The gene calls are TRBV9 and TRBJ1-6; D gene ambiguous. V lost 3 bases and J 7 bases, leaving 11 bases between the germline ends. Per the germline V gene, CDR1 is SGDLS and CDR2 is YYNGEE. The CDR3 covers 14 residues. The CDR3 DNA is TGTGCCAGCAGCGCTCTGACTGTCAATTCACCCCTCCACTTT. Residues: CASSALTVNSPLHF.

This rearrangement joins TRBV19 to TRBJ2-6, with no clear D. The germline V gene encodes CDR1 LNHDA and CDR2 SQIVND (reference sequence). This CDR3 comprises 15 residues. Trimming removed 6 bases at V and 8 bases at J, with 17 bases between. This CDR3 is CASSHQSTPTNVLTF. CDR3 sequence (DNA): TGTGCCAGTAGCCACCAATCCACTCCAACCAACGTCCTGACTTTC.

CDR3 nucleotide sequence: TGTGCCAGTAGCCGCCCTAGCGGGATGCGGTTGGATACGCAGTATTTT. Its protein product is CASSRPSGMRLDTQYF. This chain links TRBV19 with TRBJ2-3, with 9 bases that match TRBD2. This CDR3 region has 16 residues. The V and J ends lost 6 bases and 6 bases, in that order; junction bases with no gene match: 13. CDR1 LNHDA and CDR2 SQIVND come from the germline V gene (reference sequence).

The V gene is TRBV5-1, the J gene TRBJ2-6; no clear D gene. Germline CDR1 is SGHRS and CDR2 is YFSETQ. The CDR3 has 15 amino acids. Trimming cost V 0 bases and J 1 base, with 5 bases left between them. The CDR3 bases are TGCGCCAGCAGCTTGGGCAGGTCTGGGGCCAACGTCCTGACTTTC. It specifies CASSLGRSGANVLTF.

The rearrangement joins TRBV5-5 to TRBJ2-7, with TRBD1 matching over 9 bases. CDR1 is SGHKS, CDR2 YYEKEE, per germline (reference sequence). The CDR3 sequence is 14 residues long. V lost 3 bases and J lost 3; bases outside the gene matches: 4. This chain's CDR3 is CASSSGTGNYEQYF. Here the CDR3 DNA reads TGTGCCAGCAGCTCCGGGACAGGGAACTACGAGCAGTACTTC.

This sequence joins TRBV6-4 and TRBJ2-1; 8 nucleotides line up with TRBD2. The germline V gene has CDR1 MRHNA and CDR2 SNTAGT. This CDR3 contains 14 residues. Trimming removed 2 bases from V and 9 bases from J; junction bases left unmatched: 6. CDR3 nucleotide sequence: TGTGCCAGCAGTGACCCGGGAGGGTTTGGTGAGCAGTTCTTC. As protein: CASSDPGGFGEQFF.

The chain combines TRBV18 with TRBJ1-2, with 7 bases aligning to TRBD1. Germline values: CDR1 KGHSH, CDR2 LQKENI. The V gene end was trimmed by 6 bases and the J gene end by 4 bases; junction bases not matched to a gene: 8. The CDR3 has 14 residues. CDR3 region: CASSRDREPYGYTF. DNA of the CDR3: TGTGCCAGCTCGCGGGACAGAGAGCCCTATGGCTACACCTTC.

The chain has TRBV7-2 and TRBJ1-1; D gene unclear. Trimming left V 1 base short and J 0 bases short, with 9 bases between. The length of the CDR3 is 15 residues. Germline V gene lookup returns CDR1 SGHTA and CDR2 FQGNSA. Here the CDR3 reads CASSLGPQLNTEAFF. The CDR3 bases are TGTGCCAGCAGCTTAGGTCCACAGCTGAACACTGAAGCTTTCTTT.

The sample holds one count of this clone. The identical CDR3 is also encoded by other nucleotide sequences in the sample. The chain uses TRBV12-3 or TRBV12-4 and TRBJ1-5, with no clear D. The CDR3 is 13 residues long. V dropped 3 bases and J dropped 5 bases, with 8 bases sitting between them. In nucleotides, the CDR3 is TGTGCCAGCAGTTTGATGGTAGATCAGCCCCAGCATTTT. Amino acids: CASSLMVDQPQHF.

This chain connects TRBV7-9 to TRBJ1-6; 9 nucleotides match TRBD1. With V trimmed by 2 bases and J by 13 bases, 18 bases remained unmatched. This CDR3 contains 18 residues. The germline CDR1 and CDR2 sequences are SEHNR and FQNEAQ (reference sequence). CDR3 DNA: TGTGCCAGCAGCTTACCCCGACAGGGGGTCAAATCGGGTTCGCCCCTCCACTTT. It translates to CASSLPRQGVKSGSPLHF. The full variable domain, its missing parts supplied by reference TRBV7-9 and TRBJ1-6, is DTGVSQNPRHKITKRGQNVTFRCDPISEHNRLYWYRQTLGQGPEFLTYFQNEAQLEKSRLLSDRFSAERPKGSFSTLEIQRTEQGDSAMYLCASSLPRQGVKSGSPLHFGNGTRLTVT.

Only a few counts were recorded for this clone. This sequence joins TRBV28 and TRBJ2-3; D is perhaps TRBD1 (6 bases). V dropped 5 bases and J dropped 2 bases, with 14 bases sitting between them. The CDR3 runs to 15 residues. Germline loops: CDR1 MDHEN, CDR2 SYDVKM. CDR3 in DNA: TGTGCCAGCAGTCAAATACAGGGAATCACAGATACGCAGTATTTT. It encodes CASSQIQGITDTQYF.

The gene calls are TRBV6-1 and TRBJ2-7, with D perhaps matching TRBD2 (6 bases). From germline, CDR1 is MNHNS and CDR2 SASEGT. V was trimmed by 2 bases and J by 1 base, leaving 18 bases between them. This CDR3 spans 17 amino acids. CDR3 sequence: CASSESFGRGLSYEQYF. In DNA form, the CDR3 reads TGTGCCAGCAGTGAATCTTTCGGTAGGGGACTTTCCTACGAGCAGTACTTC.

The gene calls are TRBV19 and TRBJ1-1; 9 bases match TRBD1. CDR1 LNHDA and CDR2 SQIVND come from the germline V gene (reference sequence). The ends lost 7 bases at V and 6 bases at J; junction bases unmatched: 12. The CDR3 spans 15 residues. For the CDR3, the DNA is TGTGCCAGTACAACCCGTCGCGGGGACAGGGCTGAAGCTTTCTTT. It codes for CASTTRRGDRAEAFF.

This sequence joins TRBV7-3 and TRBJ2-1, with TRBD2 as a possible D gene (5 bases). Looked up from germline, CDR1 is SGHTA and CDR2 is FQGTGA. V was pared by 1 base and J by 7 bases, with 23 bases between. The CDR3 sequence is 18 residues long. The CDR3 protein is CASSLKVTVSGGRNEQFF. In nucleotides, the CDR3 is TGTGCCAGCAGCTTAAAAGTCACGGTAAGCGGCGGGCGAAATGAGCAGTTCTTC.

This clone appeared a few times. This chain joins TRBV4-2 and TRBJ2-7, with 11 bases matching TRBD2. Germline lookup yields CDR1 LGHNA and CDR2 YNFKEQ. The length of the CDR3 is 19 residues. V was pared by 4 bases and J by 0 bases, with 14 bases of the junction left unmatched. The CDR3 reads CASSRTSGRTPESSYEQYF. DNA of the CDR3: TGTGCCAGCAGCCGTACTAGCGGGAGAACCCCCGAGTCCTCCTACGAGCAGTACTTC.

V is TRBV7-6 and J is TRBJ2-7, with TRBD2 matching over 9 bases. The length of the CDR3 is 15 residues. The V segment lost 0 bases and the J segment 0 bases; nucleotides outside the gene matches: 0. The germline CDR1 and CDR2 sequences are SGHVS and FNYEAQ. CDR3: CASSLAREGSYEQYF. The CDR3 DNA reads TGTGCCAGCAGCTTAGCGCGGGAGGGCTCCTACGAGCAGTACTTC.

This chain joins TRBV5-1 and TRBJ1-5; weak D call: TRBD1 (6 bases). This CDR3 region has 15 residues. Trimming stripped 5 bases from V and 6 bases from J, with 18 bases between. Germline V gene lookup returns CDR1 SGHRS and CDR2 YFSETQ. The CDR3 loop reads CASSLTGKAGQPQHF. The DNA for the CDR3 is TGCGCCAGCAGTTTAACAGGGAAGGCGGGTCAGCCCCAGCATTTT.

The rearrangement links TRBV28 to TRBJ1-2; maybe TRBD1 (6 bases). Germline V gives CDR1 MDHEN, CDR2 SYDVKM. The CDR3 is 17 amino acids. The V gene lost 3 bases and the J gene lost 8 bases, with 25 bases spanning the gap. As DNA, the CDR3 is TGTGCCAGCAGTTTCTCTACCCTGGGCCCCGGACAGTTAGGCTACACCTTC. It translates to CASSFSTLGPGQLGYTF.

The chain couples TRBV27 to TRBJ2-1; D perhaps matches TRBD1 (5 bases). Germline V CDR1 and CDR2: MNHEY, SMNVEV (reference sequence). The germline V and J ends were trimmed by 1 base and 14 bases, with 12 bases remaining between them. This CDR3 has 12 residues. This CDR3 is CASSLFQGIKFF. In DNA form, the CDR3 reads TGTGCCAGCAGTTTATTCCAGGGTATTAAGTTCTTC.

CDR3 loop: CASSEVNTHTQYF. The CDR3 DNA sequence: TGTGCCAGCAGCGAGGTTAATACTCATACGCAGTATTTT. The chain links TRBV5-4 to TRBJ2-3; no clear D. CDR3 size: 13 residues. Germline V gene data show CDR1 as SGHNT and CDR2 as YYREEE (reference sequence). The ends were cut back, 4 bases at V and 7 bases at J, with 13 bases in the middle.

This sequence joins TRBV12-3 or TRBV12-4 and TRBJ1-5; no clear D. This CDR3 is 13 amino acids long. Trimming cost V 5 bases and J 11 bases, with 16 bases left between them. CDR3 loop: CASSPRSFATQHF. CDR3 sequence (DNA): TGTGCCAGCAGTCCCCGGAGTTTCGCGACCCAGCATTTT.

The chain combines TRBV7-2 with TRBJ2-3; D remains unclear. CDR1 is SGHTA and CDR2 is FQGNSA in the germline V gene. Trimming removed 1 base from V and 0 bases from J, with 11 bases in between. The CDR3 spans 16 residues. DNA for the CDR3: TGTGCCAGCAGCTTAGTATTGCGGTCTAGCACAGATACGCAGTATTTT. It specifies CASSLVLRSSTDTQYF.